The rows below give T cell receptor beta chains drawn from one sample of a study of regulatory and conventional T cells in RAG deficiency. The assay was immunoSEQ multiplex PCR, and TCRdb's table has in-frame clones only and misses some. The data show some 21,000 clones, 90% to 95% seen once. A further study also used this sample, focusing on regulatory T cells.

Material for sequencing was CD4+ T cells sorted from blood. Source of these receptors: a human donor in good health. Each CDR3 is given with its conserved first and last residue. D genes are given only for firm matches. Some rows have no size entry. The others give once, few or many, or a class for an expanded clone.

>.|.|14|TRBJ2-7|TRBV7-9
TGTGCCAGCAGCTTTTCGCCAGGGTGGGTAGAGCAGTACTTC
CASSFSPGWVEQYF
>.|TRBD2|15|TRBJ2-5|TRBV19
TGTGCCAGTAAGGATAGCGGGGGCCACCAAGAGACCCAGTACTTC
CASKDSGGHQETQYF
>.|TRBD1|16|TRBJ2-7|TRBV18
TGTGCCAGCTCACGGAACCCGGGACAGTCCGCCTCCGAGCAGTACTTC
CASSRNPGQSASEQYF
>.|.|15|TRBJ1-1|TRBV6-5
TGTGCCAGCAGCTGGGGAAAGGGGTGGAACACTGAAGCTTTCTTT
CASSWGKGWNTEAFF
>.|.|17|TRBJ1-5|TRBV2
TGTGCCAGCAGTGAAGCAAGGGGGAAGTTAGTCAATCAGCCCCAGCATTTT
CASSEARGKLVNQPQHF
>.|.|13|TRBJ1-6|TRBV19
TGTGCCAGTAATCCCCCCGGAGTTTCACCCCTCCACTTT
CASNPPGVSPLHF
>.|.|14|TRBJ2-7|TRBV6-5
TGTGCCAGCAGACAGGGTGAGGCCGTGGGGGAGCAGTACTTC
CASRQGEAVGEQYF
>.|.|16|TRBJ1-2|TRBV19
TGTGCCAGTAGTGAACAGGTTGGCCCCGAAATCTATGGCTACACCTTC
CASSEQVGPEIYGYTF
>.|TRBD2|16|TRBJ2-1|TRBV5-4
TGTGCCAGCAGCCCCGATAGCGGGGGGTCCTACAATGAGCAGTTCTTC
CASSPDSGGSYNEQFF
>.|.|15|TRBJ1-5|TRBV5-7
TGTGCCAGCAGCTTGGGGGGGGATCGCAATCAGCCCCAGCATTTT
CASSLGGDRNQPQHF
>.|TRBD1|14|TRBJ2-7|TRBV5-1
TGCGCCAGCAGCCCCTGGACAGGGCCCAACGAGCAGTACTTC
CASSPWTGPNEQYF
>.|.|15|TRBJ1-2|TRBV5-1
TGCGCCAGCAGCTGGGGCATGGGCCCAAACTATGGCTACACCTTC
CASSWGMGPNYGYTF
>once|.|15|TRBJ2-7|TRBV19
TGTGCCAGTAGTATAGGGGAGACACCTTCCTACGAGCAGTACTTC
CASSIGETPSYEQYF
>few|.|15|TRBJ1-2|TRBV5-6
TGTGCCAGCAGCCCCGGCCAGCGGGAGAGCTATGGCTACACCTTC
CASSPGQRESYGYTF